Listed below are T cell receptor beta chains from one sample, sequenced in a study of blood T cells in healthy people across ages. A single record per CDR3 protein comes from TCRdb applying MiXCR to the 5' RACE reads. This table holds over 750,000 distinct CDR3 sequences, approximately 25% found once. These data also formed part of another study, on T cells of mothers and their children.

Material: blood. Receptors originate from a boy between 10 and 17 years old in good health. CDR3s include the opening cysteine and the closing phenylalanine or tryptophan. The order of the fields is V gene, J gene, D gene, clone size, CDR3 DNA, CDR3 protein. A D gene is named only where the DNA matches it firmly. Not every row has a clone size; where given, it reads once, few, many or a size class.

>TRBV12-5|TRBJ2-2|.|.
TGTGCTAGTGGTTTGGCCGACAGGCTATACACCGGGGAGCTGTTTTTT
CASGLADRLYTGELFF
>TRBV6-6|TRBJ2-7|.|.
TGTGCCTATGTTTCGGTATACTCCTACGAGCAGTACTTC
CAYVSVYSYEQYF
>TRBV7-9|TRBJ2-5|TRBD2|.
TGTGCCAGCAGCTTGCGACTAGCTGGTTTAGAGACCCAGTACTTC
CASSLRLAGLETQYF
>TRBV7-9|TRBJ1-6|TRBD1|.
TGTGCCAGCAGCTCCGGACAGGGGGAAAATTCACCCCTCCACTTT
CASSSGQGENSPLHF
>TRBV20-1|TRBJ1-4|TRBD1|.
TGCAGTGCTAGAGCTACACGGACAGGGTTCAATGAAAAACTGTTTTTT
CSARATRTGFNEKLFF
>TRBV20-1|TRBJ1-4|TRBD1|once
TGCAGTGCTACCCGACAGGGATCTAATGAAAAACTGTTTTTT
CSATRQGSNEKLFF
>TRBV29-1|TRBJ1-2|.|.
TGCAGCGTTATTACGGAGAACTATGGCTACACCTTC
CSVITENYGYTF
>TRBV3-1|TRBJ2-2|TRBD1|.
TGTGCCAGCAGCCCCCGACAGGGTGTTACCGGGGAGCTGTTTTTT
CASSPRQGVTGELFF
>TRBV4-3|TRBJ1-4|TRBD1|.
TGCGCCAGCAGCCAGAGGGACAGGGACGGTGAAAAACTGTTTTTT
CASSQRDRDGEKLFF
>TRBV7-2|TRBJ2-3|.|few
TGTGCCAGCAGCTTTGGGACAAGTGGGACAGATACGCAGTATTTT
CASSFGTSGTDTQYF
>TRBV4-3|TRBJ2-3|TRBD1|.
TGCGCCAGCAGCCAAGCCCGGCTTCTACAGGGGTTGGATACGCAGTATTTT
CASSQARLLQGLDTQYF
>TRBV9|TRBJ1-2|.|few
TGTGCCAGCAGCTCTACAGGTGAAGGCTACACCTTC
CASSSTGEGYTF
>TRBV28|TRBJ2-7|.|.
TGTGCCAGCAGTTTTCCCCAAGCCGAGCAGTACTTC
CASSFPQAEQYF
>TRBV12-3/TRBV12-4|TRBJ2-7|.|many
TGTGCCAGCAGTTTCGGGACCGAGCAGTACTTC
CASSFGTEQYF
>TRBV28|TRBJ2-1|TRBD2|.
TGTGCCAGCAGTCCCGGGACTAGCGGGAGGTACAATGAGCAGTTCTTC
CASSPGTSGRYNEQFF
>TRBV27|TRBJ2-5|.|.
TGTGCCAGCAGTGGGGGACGGCGCCAAGAGACCCAGTACTTC
CASSGGRRQETQYF
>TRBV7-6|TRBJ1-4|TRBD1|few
TGTGCCAGCAGCTCAACAGGGGGCGTAGAGTACGTTGGAAAACTGTTTTTT
CASSSTGGVEYVGKLFF
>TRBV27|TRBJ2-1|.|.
TGTGCCAGCAGGGGTCCCCCATCCTACAATGAGCAGTTCTTC
CASRGPPSYNEQFF
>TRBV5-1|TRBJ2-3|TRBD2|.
TGCGCCAGCAGCTACCGGGAGGGCCGAGCGGGAGATACGCAGTATTTT
CASSYREGRAGDTQYF
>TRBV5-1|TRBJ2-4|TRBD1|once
TGCGCCAGCAGCGAAGACAGGGCCCCAAACATTCAGTACTTC
CASSEDRAPNIQYF